Below, 14 T cell receptor beta chains from the same sample are listed, as sequenced in a study of cytomegalovirus exposure and HLA in healthy donors (dated by TCRdb to 2015 to 2018). The method was the immunoSEQ multiplex PCR assay. A mixture of 60 forward primers for TCR Vbeta segments and 13 reverse primers for TCR Jbeta segments was used in the multiplex PCR. The source is immuneACCESS, and TCRdb retained only in-frame sequences with V and J called. Part of the clones is not carried over; for the studies checked, unresolved V genes explain less than half of this, and the remainder is unexplained. This sample is represented by roughly 200,000 clones; over 65% of them were singletons. About 4% of the sample lies in the top ten. Material: PBMCs. Every receptor here comes from a woman aged 60-75 years in good health and CMV-seropositive.

This clone has only a few counts. The gene calls are TRBV5-6 and TRBJ2-3, with a possible D match to TRBD2 (5 bases). Deletions cut 0 bases from V and 1 base from J, with 9 bases between. This CDR3 spans 15 amino acids. Per the germline V gene, CDR1 is SGHDT and CDR2 is YYEEEE. CDR3 sequence reads: CASSLVRGRTDTQYF. CDR3 coding DNA: TGTGCCAGCAGCTTGGTTCGCGGGCGCACAGATACGCAGTATTTT.

The chain uses TRBV18 and TRBJ2-5; 10 positions match TRBD2. Germline V CDR1 and CDR2: KGHSH, LQKENI. The trim removed 6 bases at V and 1 base at J, leaving 5 bases unmatched. The CDR3 length is 15 residues. Here the CDR3 DNA reads TGTGCCAGCTCGACGATAGCGGGGGGCCAAGAGACCCAGTACTTC. Protein sequence: CASSTIAGGQETQYF.

In its sample, this clone was seen a few times. The V gene is TRBV9, the J gene TRBJ2-5; D possibly corresponds to TRBD1 (6 bases). The germline gives CDR1 SGDLS, CDR2 YYNGEE. Trimming stripped 3 bases from V and 2 bases from J, with 11 bases between. This CDR3 has 14 residues. In DNA, the CDR3 is TGTGCCAGCAGCGCCCGACAGGAACAAGAGACCCAGTACTTC. Translating gives CASSARQEQETQYF.

The rearrangement uses TRBV23-1 and TRBJ2-7; TRBD2 aligns across 7 bases. TRBV23-1 is assigned to the ORF class and has an uncertain function. This CDR3 region has 15 residues. Unmatched junction bases numbered 9, after V lost 5 bases and J lost 2 bases. CDR3 coding DNA: TGCGCCAGCAGTAGGTTCGGGGGAGGGACCTACGAGCAGTACTTC. It specifies CASSRFGGGTYEQYF.

This clone was picked up a small number of times. The chain is built from TRBV5-4 and TRBJ2-1; D ambiguous. The V gene's germline CDR1 is SGHNT and CDR2 YYREEE (reference sequence). V lost 0 bases to trimming and J lost 7 bases, with 5 bases between them. The CDR3 covers 12 residues. DNA for the CDR3: TGTGCCAGCAGCTTGGACTATAATGAGCAGTTCTTC. Its protein product is CASSLDYNEQFF.

The chain has TRBV1 and TRBJ2-1; TRBD2 is the table's D call, not checked against the DNA. TRBV1 is a pseudogene segment. The CDR3 extends over 16 amino acids. The CDR3 region has the DNA TGCACCAGCAGCCTTTCTAGCGGGGGCTTAGACAATGAGCAGTTCTTC. Its protein product is CTSSLSSGGLDNEQFF.

This clone came up a few times. J is TRBJ1-6 and V is TRBV18; D perhaps matches TRBD1 (5 bases). The CDR3 covers 18 residues. V lost 2 bases and J lost 0, with 14 bases in between. Per germline, CDR1 KGHSH and CDR2 LQKENI. CDR3 in DNA: TGTGCCAGCTCACCAGTAACGACAGCGAGCTCCTATAATTCACCCCTCCACTTT. This codes for CASSPVTTASSYNSPLHF.

This chain uses TRBV11-3 with TRBJ2-1; TRBD1 agrees at 7 bases. Germline V gene sequence: CDR1 SGHNT, CDR2 YENEEA. Trimming cost V 7 bases and J 2 bases; bases outside gene matches: 8. The CDR3 has 15 amino acids. The chain's CDR3 is CASKPGQKTYNEQFF. Written as DNA, the CDR3 is TGTGCCAGCAAACCGGGACAGAAAACCTACAATGAGCAGTTCTTC.

The genes are TRBV4-2 and TRBJ2-7, with 9 positions matching TRBD1. CDR3 length equals 15 residues. Losses at the gene ends were 0 bases for V and 3 bases for J; bases not matched to a gene: 3. Per germline, CDR1 LGHNA and CDR2 YNFKEQ. The CDR3 region is CASSQEQGAIYEQYF. For the CDR3, the DNA is TGTGCCAGCAGCCAAGAACAGGGGGCGATCTACGAGCAGTACTTC.

The chain uses TRBV6-5 and TRBJ2-5; 7 nucleotides agree with TRBD1. The better agreement between TRBJ2-7 and the DNA end casts doubt on the J call. Per the germline V gene, CDR1 is MNHEY and CDR2 is SVGAGI. This CDR3 spans 14 amino acids. CDR3 loop: CASKNREGADEQYF. In DNA, the CDR3 is TGTGCCAGCAAAAATAGAGAGGGGGCTGACGAGCAGTACTTC.

In this sample, this clone turned up a few times. CDR3 in DNA: TGTGCCAGCAGCGTGGGGACAGGAGTCGTTAATGAAAAACTGTTTTTT. Translation: CASSVGTGVVNEKLFF. The chain combines TRBV9 with TRBJ1-4, with 8 bases lining up with TRBD1. With V trimmed by 2 bases and J by 4 bases, 7 bases remained unmatched. Per the germline V gene, CDR1 is SGDLS and CDR2 is YYNGEE. The CDR3 length is 16 residues.

The chain employs TRBV2 and TRBJ1-1; tentative D call: TRBD1 (6 bases). Deletions cut 7 bases from V and 6 bases from J, with 12 bases between. This CDR3 has 12 amino acids. Germline V lookup: CDR1 SNHLY, CDR2 FYNNEI. The chain's CDR3 is CASTGQFAEAFF. In nucleotides, the CDR3 is TGTGCCAGCACTGGACAGTTTGCTGAAGCTTTCTTT.

V usage is TRBV4-3 and J usage is TRBJ2-7; 7 bases map to TRBD1. This CDR3 region has 17 residues. With 2 bases clipped from V and 3 bases from J, the junction kept 13 bases outside the gene matches. Germline loops: CDR1 LGHNA, CDR2 YSLEER. For the CDR3, the DNA is TGCGCCAGCAGCCAAAAAGGCCCCGGGACAGATGACTACGAGCAGTACTTC. This translates into CASSQKGPGTDDYEQYF.

This clone showed up just once. The V call is TRBV5-1, the J call TRBJ2-5; TRBD2 agrees at 13 bases. V shed 4 bases and J 2 bases; nucleotides not matched to a gene: 8. The CDR3 totals 17 residues. Germline CDR1 and CDR2: SGHRS and YFSETQ. The CDR3 loop is CASSETRTSGGQETQYF. CDR3 nucleotides: TGCGCCAGCAGCGAAACCCGGACTAGCGGGGGACAAGAGACCCAGTACTTC.